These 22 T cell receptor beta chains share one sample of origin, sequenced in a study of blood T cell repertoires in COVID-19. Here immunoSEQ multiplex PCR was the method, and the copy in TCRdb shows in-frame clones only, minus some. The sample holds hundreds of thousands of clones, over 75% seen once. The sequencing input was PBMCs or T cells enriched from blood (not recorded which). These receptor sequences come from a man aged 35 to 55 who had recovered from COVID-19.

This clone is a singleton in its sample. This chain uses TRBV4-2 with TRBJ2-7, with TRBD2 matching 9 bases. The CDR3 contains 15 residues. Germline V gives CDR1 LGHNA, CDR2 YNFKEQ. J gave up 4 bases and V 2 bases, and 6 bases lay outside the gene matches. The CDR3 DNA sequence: TGTGCCAGCAGCCAACGGCGGGAGGGCCGTTACGAGCAGTACTTC. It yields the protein CASSQRREGRYEQYF.

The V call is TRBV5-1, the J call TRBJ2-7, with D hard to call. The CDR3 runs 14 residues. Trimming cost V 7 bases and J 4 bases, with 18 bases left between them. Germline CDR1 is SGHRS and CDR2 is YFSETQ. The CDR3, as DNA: TGCGCCAGCGCTGTGTGGGCCGAGTCTTACGAGCAGTACTTC. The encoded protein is CASAVWAESYEQYF.

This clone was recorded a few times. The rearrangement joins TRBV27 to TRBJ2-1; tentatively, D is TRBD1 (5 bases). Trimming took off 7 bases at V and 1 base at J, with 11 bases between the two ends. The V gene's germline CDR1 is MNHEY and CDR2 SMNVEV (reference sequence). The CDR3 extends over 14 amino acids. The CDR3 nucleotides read TGTGCCAGCAAGTGGGCAGGGTCCTACAATGAGCAGTTCTTC. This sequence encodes CASKWAGSYNEQFF.

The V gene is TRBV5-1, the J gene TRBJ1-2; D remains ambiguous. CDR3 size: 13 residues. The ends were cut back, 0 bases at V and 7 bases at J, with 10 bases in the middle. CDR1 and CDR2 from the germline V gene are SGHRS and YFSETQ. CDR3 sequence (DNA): TGCGCCAGCAGCTTGGGTGGGCTAGCTGGCTACACCTTC. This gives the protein CASSLGGLAGYTF.

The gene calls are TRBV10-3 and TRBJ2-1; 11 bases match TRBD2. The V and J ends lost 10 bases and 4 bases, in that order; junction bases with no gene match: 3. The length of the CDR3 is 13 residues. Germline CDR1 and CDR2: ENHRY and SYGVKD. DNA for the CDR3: TGTGCCACGGGACTAGCGGCATACAATGAGCAGTTCTTC. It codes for CATGLAAYNEQFF.

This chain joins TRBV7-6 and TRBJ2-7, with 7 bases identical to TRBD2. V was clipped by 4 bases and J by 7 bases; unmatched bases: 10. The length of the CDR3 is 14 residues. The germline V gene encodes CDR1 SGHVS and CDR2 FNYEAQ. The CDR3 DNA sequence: TGTGCCAGCAGCTCTACGAGGGTCGGGGGGGAGCAGTACTTC. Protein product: CASSSTRVGGEQYF.

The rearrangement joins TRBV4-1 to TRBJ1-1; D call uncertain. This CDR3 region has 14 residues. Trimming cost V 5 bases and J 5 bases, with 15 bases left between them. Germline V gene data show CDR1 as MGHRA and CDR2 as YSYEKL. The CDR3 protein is CASSSPTLRTEAFF. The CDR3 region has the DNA TGCGCCAGCAGCTCTCCGACCCTGCGGACTGAAGCTTTCTTT.

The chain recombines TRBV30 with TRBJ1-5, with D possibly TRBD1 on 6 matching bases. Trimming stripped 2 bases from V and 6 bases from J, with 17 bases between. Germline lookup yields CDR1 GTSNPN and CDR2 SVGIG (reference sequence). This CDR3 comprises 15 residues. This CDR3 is CAWSTTRGGSQPQHF. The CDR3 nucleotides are TGTGCCTGGAGTACCACGAGGGGGGGGAGTCAGCCCCAGCATTTT. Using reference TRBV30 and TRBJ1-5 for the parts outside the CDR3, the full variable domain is SQTIHQWPATLVQPVGSPLSLECTVEGTSNPNLYWYRQAAGRGLQLLFYSVGIGQISSEVPQNLSASRPQDRQFILSSKKLLLSDSGFYLCAWSTTRGGSQPQHFGDGTRLSIL.

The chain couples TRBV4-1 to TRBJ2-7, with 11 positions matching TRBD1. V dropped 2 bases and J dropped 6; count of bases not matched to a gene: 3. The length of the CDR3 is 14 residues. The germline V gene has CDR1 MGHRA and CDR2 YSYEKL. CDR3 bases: TGCGCCAGCAGCCAACCCGGGACAGGGGGCGAGCAGTACTTC. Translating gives CASSQPGTGGEQYF.

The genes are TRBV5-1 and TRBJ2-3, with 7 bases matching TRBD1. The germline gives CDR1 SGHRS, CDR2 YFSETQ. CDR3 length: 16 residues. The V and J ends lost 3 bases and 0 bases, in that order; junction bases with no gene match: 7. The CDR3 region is CASSWAGGASTDTQYF. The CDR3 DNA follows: TGCGCCAGCAGCTGGGCAGGGGGAGCTAGCACAGATACGCAGTATTTT.

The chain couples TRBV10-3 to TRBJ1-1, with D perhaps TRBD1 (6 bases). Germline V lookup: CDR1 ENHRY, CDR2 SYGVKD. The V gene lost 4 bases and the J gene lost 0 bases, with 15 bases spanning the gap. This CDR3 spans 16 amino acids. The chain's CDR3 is CAISGGGGIMNTEAFF. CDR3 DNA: TGTGCCATCAGTGGTGGGGGCGGAATCATGAACACTGAAGCTTTCTTT.

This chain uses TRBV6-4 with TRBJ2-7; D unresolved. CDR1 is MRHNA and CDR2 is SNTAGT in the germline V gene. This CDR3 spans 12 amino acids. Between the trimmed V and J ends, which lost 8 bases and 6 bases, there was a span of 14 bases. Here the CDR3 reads CASLTGFGEQYF. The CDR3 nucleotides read TGTGCCAGCCTCACCGGGTTTGGCGAGCAGTACTTC.

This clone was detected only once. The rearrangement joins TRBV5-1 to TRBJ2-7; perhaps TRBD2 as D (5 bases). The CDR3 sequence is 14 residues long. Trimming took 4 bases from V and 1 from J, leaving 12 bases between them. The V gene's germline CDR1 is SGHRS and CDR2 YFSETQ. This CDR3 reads CASSPSGYSYEQYF. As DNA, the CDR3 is TGCGCCAGCAGCCCGAGCGGATATTCCTACGAGCAGTACTTC.

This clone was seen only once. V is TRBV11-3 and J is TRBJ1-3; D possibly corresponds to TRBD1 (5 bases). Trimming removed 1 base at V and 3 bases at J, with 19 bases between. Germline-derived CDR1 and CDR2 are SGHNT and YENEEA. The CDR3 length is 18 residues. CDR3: CASSLGGPDSPFGNTIYF. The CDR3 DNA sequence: TGTGCCAGCAGCTTAGGGGGCCCAGACAGCCCTTTTGGAAACACCATATATTTT. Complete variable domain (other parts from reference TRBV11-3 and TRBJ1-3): EAGVVQSPRYKIIEKKQPVAFWCNPISGHNTLYWYLQNLGQGPELLIRYENEEAVDDSQLPKDRFSAERLKGVDSTLKIQPAELGDSAVYLCASSLGGPDSPFGNTIYFGEGSWLTVV.

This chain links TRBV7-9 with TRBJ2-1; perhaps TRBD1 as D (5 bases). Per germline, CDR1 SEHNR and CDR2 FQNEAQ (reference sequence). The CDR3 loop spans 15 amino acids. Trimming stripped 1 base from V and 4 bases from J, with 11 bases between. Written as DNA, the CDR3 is TGTGCCAGCAGCTTAGGACAGACAAGATACAATGAGCAGTTCTTC. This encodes CASSLGQTRYNEQFF.

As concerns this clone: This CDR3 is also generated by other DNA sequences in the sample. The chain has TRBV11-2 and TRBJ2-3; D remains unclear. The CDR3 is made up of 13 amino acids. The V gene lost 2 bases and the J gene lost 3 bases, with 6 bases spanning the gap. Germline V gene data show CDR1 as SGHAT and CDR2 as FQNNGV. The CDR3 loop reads CASSLPGTDTQYF. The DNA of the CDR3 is TGTGCCAGCAGCTTACCCGGGACAGATACGCAGTATTTT.

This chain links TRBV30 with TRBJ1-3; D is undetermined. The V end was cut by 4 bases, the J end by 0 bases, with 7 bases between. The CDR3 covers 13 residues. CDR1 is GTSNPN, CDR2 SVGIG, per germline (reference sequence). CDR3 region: CAWNQISGNTIYF. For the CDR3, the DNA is TGTGCCTGGAACCAGATCTCTGGAAACACCATATATTTT.

Here the CDR3 DNA reads TGTGCCTGGAGTTTCAAGACAGGCCGCACGCAGTATTTT. Its translation is CAWSFKTGRTQYF. The chain is built from TRBV30 and TRBJ2-3; D may be TRBD1 (6 bases). The ends were cut back, 2 bases at V and 9 bases at J, with 15 bases in the middle. This CDR3 is 13 amino acids long. CDR1 and CDR2 (germline): GTSNPN, SVGIG (reference sequence).

DNA for the CDR3: TGTGCCAAGAACCCGGGACAGGGGGCTTGTGGAGACACTGAAGCTTTCTTT. As protein: CAKNPGQGACGDTEAFF. The rearrangement uses TRBV19 and TRBJ1-1; 12 bases are shared with TRBD1. From germline, CDR1 is LNHDA and CDR2 SQIVND (reference sequence). The CDR3 has 17 residues. Trimming removed 10 bases from V and 3 bases from J; junction bases left unmatched: 15.

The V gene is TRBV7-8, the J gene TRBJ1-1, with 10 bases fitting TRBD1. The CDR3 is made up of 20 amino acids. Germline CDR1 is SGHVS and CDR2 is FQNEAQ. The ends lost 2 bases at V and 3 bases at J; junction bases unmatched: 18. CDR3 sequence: CASSLWARGQGSGRDTEAFF. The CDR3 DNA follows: TGTGCCAGCAGCTTATGGGCCCGGGGACAGGGGTCCGGACGGGACACTGAAGCTTTCTTT.

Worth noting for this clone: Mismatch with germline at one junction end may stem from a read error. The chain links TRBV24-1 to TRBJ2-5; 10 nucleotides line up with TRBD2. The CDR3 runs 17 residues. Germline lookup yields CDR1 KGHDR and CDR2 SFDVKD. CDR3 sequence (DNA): TGTGCCACCAGCGATTTGGGTGGGACTAGCGCGCAAGAGACCCAGTACTTC. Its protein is CATSDLGGTSAQETQYF.

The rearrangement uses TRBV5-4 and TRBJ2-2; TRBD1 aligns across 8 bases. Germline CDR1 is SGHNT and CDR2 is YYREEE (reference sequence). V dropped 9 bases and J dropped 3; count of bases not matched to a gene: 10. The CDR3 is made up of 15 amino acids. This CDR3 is CANNQDRDYTGELFF. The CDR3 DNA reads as TGTGCCAACAACCAGGACAGGGATTACACCGGGGAGCTGTTTTTT.